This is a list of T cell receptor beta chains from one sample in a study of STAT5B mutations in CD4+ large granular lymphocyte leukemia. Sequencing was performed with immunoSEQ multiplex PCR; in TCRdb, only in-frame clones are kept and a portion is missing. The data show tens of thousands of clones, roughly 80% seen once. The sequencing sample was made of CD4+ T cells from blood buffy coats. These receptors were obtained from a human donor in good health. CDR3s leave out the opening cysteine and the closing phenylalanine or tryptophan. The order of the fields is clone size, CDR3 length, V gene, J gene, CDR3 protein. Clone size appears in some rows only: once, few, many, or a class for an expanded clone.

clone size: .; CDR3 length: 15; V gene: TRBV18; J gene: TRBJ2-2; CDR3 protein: ASSPRGHTANTGELF
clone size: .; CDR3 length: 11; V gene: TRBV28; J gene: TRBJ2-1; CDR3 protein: ASTPLSGTEQF
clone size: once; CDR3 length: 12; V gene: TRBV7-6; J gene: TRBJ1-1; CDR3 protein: ASSFGGGNTEAF
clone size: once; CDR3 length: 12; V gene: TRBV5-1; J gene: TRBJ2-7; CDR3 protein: ASSLGLAQYEQY
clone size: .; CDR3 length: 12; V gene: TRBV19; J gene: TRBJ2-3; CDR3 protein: ASSIGVVTDTQY
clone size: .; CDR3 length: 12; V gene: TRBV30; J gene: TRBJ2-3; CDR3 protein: AWRGDRSTDTQY
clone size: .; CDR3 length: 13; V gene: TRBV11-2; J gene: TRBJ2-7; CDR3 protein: ASSLGPAGVYEQY
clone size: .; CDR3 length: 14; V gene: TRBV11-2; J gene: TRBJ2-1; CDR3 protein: ASSLDPWTSVNEQF
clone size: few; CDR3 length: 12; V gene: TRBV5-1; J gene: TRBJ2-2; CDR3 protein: ASSLYPGSGELF
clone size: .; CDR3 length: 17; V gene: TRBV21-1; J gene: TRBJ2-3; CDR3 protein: ASSKVPQGLAGTSDTQY
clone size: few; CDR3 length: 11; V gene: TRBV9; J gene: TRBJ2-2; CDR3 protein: ASSPQSTGELF
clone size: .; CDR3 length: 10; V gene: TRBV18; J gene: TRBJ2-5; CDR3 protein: ASSPSQETQY
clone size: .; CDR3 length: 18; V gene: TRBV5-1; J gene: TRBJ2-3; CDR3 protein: ASSAGHQGVGGQSTDTQY
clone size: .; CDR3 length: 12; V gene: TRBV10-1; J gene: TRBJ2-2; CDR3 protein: ASSRGTNTGELF
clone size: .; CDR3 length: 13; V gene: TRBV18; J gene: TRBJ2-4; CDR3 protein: ASSPVGWAKNIQY
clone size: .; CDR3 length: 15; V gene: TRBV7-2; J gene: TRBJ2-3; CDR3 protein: ASSLLAGGPNTDTQY
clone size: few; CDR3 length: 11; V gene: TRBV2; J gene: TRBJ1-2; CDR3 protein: ASSEIQGIGYT
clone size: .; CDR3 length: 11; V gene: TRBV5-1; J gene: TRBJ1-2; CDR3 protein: ASSLDRVHGYT
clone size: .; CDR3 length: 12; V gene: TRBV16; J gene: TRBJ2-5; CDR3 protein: ASSQGGPSVTQY
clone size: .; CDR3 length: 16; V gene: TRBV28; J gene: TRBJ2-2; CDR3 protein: ASSGGWGTGSFTGELF